This T cell receptor beta chain was sequenced for a study of metastatic and nonmetastatic thyroid tumors. Points from the study as a whole: Versus benign nodules, malignant thyroid tumors reportedly had significantly higher TCR beta diversity, in blood and tumor.

Methods used by the authors: A classifier for distant metastasis in papillary thyroid cancer was constructed using CDR3 differences observed across clinicopathological groups. TCRdb reanalyzed the PCR reads via MiXCR. The V and J calls follow TCRdb's processing rather than the paper's. The sample lists more than 90,000 clones, roughly 13% occurring once. No patient received treatment before thyroid surgery. This clone appeared a few times. What it binds is not known. The CDR3 extends over 14 amino acids. Looked up from germline, CDR1 is GTSNPN and CDR2 is SVGIG (reference sequence). The V segment lost 4 bases and the J segment 7 bases; nucleotides outside the gene matches: 12.

The sequence was collected from a female donor with papillary thyroid cancer or a benign thyroid nodule (not recorded which). Some clones in this sample may be carry-over from other donors' samples. The rearrangement uses TRBV30 and TRBJ1-2; 7 positions match TRBD1. Material: blood. The CDR3 coding sequence is TGTGCCTGGAAATCCGGGACAGCTATGGTTGGCTACACCTTC. Residues: CAWKSGTAMVGYTF.